The rows below give T cell receptor beta chains drawn from one sample of a study of tumor and adjacent non-tumor tissue in lung cancer. TCRdb fed the multiplex PCR reads into MiXCR, producing one record per CDR3 protein. Of 45,000 or so distinct CDR3 sequences listed, 60% to 70% are singletons. Specimen: distant non-tumor lung tissue. Receptors were obtained from a woman in her 40s with non-small cell lung cancer. The CDR3 runs from the conserved cysteine through the conserved F or W. The D gene is left open where the match is weak. Not every row has a clone size; where given, it reads once, few, many or a size class.

d_call,v_call,clone_size,cdr3_length,j_call,cdr3_aa,cdr3_nt
.,TRBV28,.,17,TRBJ2-5,CASSWGRDNTLQDTQYF,TGTGCCAGCAGCTGGGGCAGGGACAACACACTCCAAGATACCCAGTACTTC
TRBD1,TRBV28,.,14,TRBJ1-2,CASSWTGGEYDCTF,TGTGCCAGCAGCTGGACAGGGGGCGAATATGACTGCACCTTC
TRBD2,TRBV11-2,many,15,TRBJ2-1,CASRSSGSSYNEHFF,TGTGCCAGCAGAAGTAGCGGGAGCTCCTACAATGAGCATTTCTTC
.,TRBV6-1,medium-sized,16,TRBJ1-5,CASSPWDLYSNQPQHF,TGTGCCAGCAGTCCCTGGGACCTATATAGCAATCAGCCCCAGCATTTT
.,TRBV11-2,.,16,TRBJ2-6,CASCWSDISGAYVLTF,TGTGCCAGCTGCTGGTCAGACATCTCTGGGGCCTACGTCCTGACTTTC
TRBD2,TRBV28,.,15,TRBJ2-7,CASSADGTSTYEQYF,TGTGCCAGCAGTGCGGACGGGACTAGCACCTACGAGCAGTACTTC
TRBD2,TRBV4-1,.,16,TRBJ2-1,CASSRSSSGGSTWRFF,TGCGCCAGCAGCCGATCCTCTAGCGGGGGGTCAACCTGGCGGTTCTTC
.,TRBV29-1,.,14,TRBJ1-4,CNALGAVPNEKLFF,TGCAACGCTCTTGGAGCTGTACCTAATGAAAAACTGTTTTTT
TRBD1,TRBV2,.,15,TRBJ2-1,CASSEVRAGTDEQFF,TGTGCCAGCAGTGAAGTCCGAGCAGGGACAGATGAGCAGTTCTTC
TRBD1,TRBV30,.,14,TRBJ1-2,CAWSGGTGRFGYTF,TGTGCCTGGAGTGGAGGGACAGGACGATTTGGCTACACCTTC
.,TRBV10-3,few,17,TRBJ2-1,CAIRRGSGGSRYNEQFF,TGTGCCATCAGGAGGGGGTCTGGCGGGAGCCGGTACAATGAGCAATTCTTC
TRBD1,TRBV5-1,few,16,TRBJ1-2,CASSTAAGQGAYGYTF,TGCGCCAGCAGCACCGCGGCGGGACAGGGAGCCTATGGCTACACCTTC
TRBD2,TRBV7-8,.,14,TRBJ2-3,CAGRSGRAADTQYF,TGTGCCGGCAGGAGCGGGAGGGCTGCGGATACGCAGTATTTT
TRBD1,TRBV6-5,.,16,TRBJ2-1,CASNSTVGQGGSEQFF,TGTGCCAGCAACTCTACCGTGGGACAGGGAGGCAGTGAGCAGTTCTTC
.,TRBV4-1,.,13,TRBJ2-5,CASSQWWGDTQYF,TGCGCCAGCAGCCAATGGTGGGGAGATACCCAGTACTTC
TRBD1,TRBV6-6,.,13,TRBJ1-6,CAIRDRENSLLHF,TGTGCCATCAGGGACAGGGAAAATTCACTCCTCCACTTT
TRBD1,TRBV5-1,many,16,TRBJ2-7,CASSFGQGGERFEQYF,TGCGCCAGCAGCTTCGGACAGGGGGGAGAAAGGTTCGAGCAGTACTTC
.,TRBV7-9,many,15,TRBJ1-2,CASSQPDSDGYGYTF,TGTGCCAGCAGCCAACCTGACTCGGACGGCTATGGCTACACCTTC
TRBD2,TRBV7-9,.,13,TRBJ2-1,CAGNQRIAGEQFF,TGTGCCGGCAACCAAAGGATAGCGGGCGAGCAGTTCTTC
.,TRBV4-1,.,15,TRBJ2-7,CASSQYGGTSSEQYF,TGCGCCAGCAGCCAATATGGGGGGACATCCAGCGAGCAGTACTTC
TRBD1,TRBV28,.,15,TRBJ2-7,CASSLIADRVYEQYF,TGTGCCAGCAGTCTGATCGCTGACAGGGTCTACGAGCAATACTTC
.,TRBV11-3,few,14,TRBJ2-7,CAGSYPGGSYEQYF,TGTGCCGGCAGCTACCCAGGGGGGTCCTACGAGCAGTACTTC
.,TRBV11-2,.,13,TRBJ2-7,CTSRQFPSYEQYF,TGTACCAGCCGTCAGTTTCCCTCCTACGAGCAGTACTTC
TRBD1,TRBV12-3/TRBV12-4,many,13,TRBJ2-1,CASSLAGGDEQFF,TGTGCCAGCAGTTTAGCAGGGGGCGATGAGCAGTTCTTC
.,TRBV5-1,.,12,TRBJ2-3,CASSTNTDTQYF,TGCGCCAGCAGCACTAACACAGATACGCAGTATTTT
TRBD2,TRBV30,.,18,TRBJ2-7,CAWRSCRRASGKSYEQYF,TGTGCCTGGCGCTCTTGCCGCCGGGCTAGCGGCAAATCCTATGAGCAGTACTTC
.,TRBV28,.,13,TRBJ1-6,CASGRDKDSPLHF,TGTGCCAGCGGGAGGGACAAGGATTCACCCCTCCACTTT
.,TRBV5-1,many,14,TRBJ2-5,CASSYNRVQETQYF,TGCGCCAGCAGCTATAACAGAGTCCAAGAGACCCAGTACTTC
.,TRBV10-3,.,16,TRBJ2-1,CAISLGWRSTYNEQFF,TGTGCTATCAGTTTGGGTTGGAGATCTACCTACAATGAGCAGTTCTTC
.,TRBV20-1,few,21,TRBJ2-1,CSASPPPRVLPGGTYNNEQFF,TGCAGTGCTAGTCCACCCCCTAGAGTCCTTCCTGGTGGAACGTACAACAATGAGCAGTTCTTC
.,TRBV6-5,.,15,TRBJ2-5,CASSYGAGPQETQYF,TGTGCCAGCAGTTACGGGGCGGGACCCCAAGAGACCCAGTACTTC
.,TRBV19,few,15,TRBJ2-7,CASSPVGGGAYEQYF,TGTGCCAGTAGCCCAGTCGGAGGGGGGGCTTACGAGCAGTACTTC
.,TRBV6-6,medium-sized,14,TRBJ1-5,CASSYEGVVQPQHF,TGTGCCAGCAGTTACGAAGGGGTGGTCCAGCCCCAGCATTTT
TRBD2,TRBV5-4,.,16,TRBJ2-3,CASNSWGGGATDTQYF,TGTGCCAGCAACTCTTGGGGCGGGGGGGCCACAGATACGCAGTATTTT
.,TRBV6-1,many,14,TRBJ2-3,CASSDTGSTDTQYF,TGTGCCAGCAGTGATACGGGGAGCACAGATACGCAGTATTTT
.,TRBV6-1,.,15,TRBJ2-1,CANTVPGYTYNEQFF,TGTGCCAACACAGTTCCAGGGTACACCTACAATGAACAGTTCTTC
.,TRBV11-2,.,16,TRBJ2-7,CASSFLVSTLYYEQYF,TGTGCCAGCAGCTTTCTTGTGTCTACCCTATACTACGAGCAATACTTC
TRBD1,TRBV12-5,.,16,TRBJ2-1,CASGLSGTGADNEQFF,TGTGCTAGTGGTTTGTCTGGGACAGGGGCGGACAATGAGCAGTTCTTC
.,TRBV12-3/TRBV12-4,.,12,TRBJ2-2,CACSSLTGDLFF,TGTGCCTGCAGTTCCTTAACCGGGGACCTGTTTTTT
.,TRBV11-3,.,16,TRBJ2-5,CTSSVAAYRGQETQYF,TGTACCAGCTCGGTTGCGGCCTATCGGGGCCAAGAGACCCAGTACTTC
.,TRBV7-9,.,15,TRBJ1-6,CASSKQGGGNSPIHF,TGTGCCAGTAGCAAACAGGGAGGAGGGAATTCACCCATCCACTTT
.,TRBV24-1,few,18,TRBJ2-1,CATSGSYLASAQFNEQFF,TGTGCCACCAGTGGTTCATACTTAGCGTCGGCACAATTCAATGAGCAGTTCTTC